Below, 15 T cell receptor beta chains from the same sample are listed, as sequenced in a study of shared clonotypes between healthy human individuals. Naive CD8 cells lacked CD45RO and underwent positive selection for CCR7, leaving out terminally differentiated effector memory CD45RA+ cells. TCRdb keeps only in-frame clones here, not all; method: immunoSEQ multiplex PCR. The table records over 750,000 clones, approximately 97% of them present only once. Material: naive CD8+ T cells sorted from blood. The receptors shown here come from a man aged 25 to 45 in good health.

The rearrangement uses TRBV6-5 and TRBJ1-5; unclear D gene. This CDR3 region has 13 residues. Trimming took off 10 bases at V and 5 bases at J, with 15 bases between the two ends. The germline V gene has CDR1 MNHEY and CDR2 SVGAGI. The CDR3 reads CATTAGGDQPQHF. For the CDR3, the DNA is TGTGCCACCACCGCAGGCGGCGATCAGCCCCAGCATTTT.

V usage is TRBV7-9 and J usage is TRBJ2-7; 8 bases match TRBD1. Germline-derived CDR1 and CDR2 are SEHNR and FQNEAQ (reference sequence). V was pared by 5 bases and J by 4 bases, with 13 bases of the junction left unmatched. The CDR3 loop spans 16 amino acids. The CDR3 nucleotides read TGTGCCAGCAGCCTCTCAGGGGGCAAGGACCCTTACGAGCAGTACTTC. This encodes CASSLSGGKDPYEQYF.

The chain combines TRBV7-9 with TRBJ2-5; a weak D match, TRBD2 (6 bases). The CDR3 is 13 amino acids. Germline loops: CDR1 SEHNR, CDR2 FQNEAQ (reference sequence). V was cut by 5 bases and J by 3 bases, with 10 bases left in between. The chain's CDR3 is CASSPIAEETQYF. The CDR3 DNA reads as TGTGCCAGCAGCCCAATAGCGGAAGAGACCCAGTACTTC.

The V call is TRBV7-8, the J call TRBJ2-1, with D unclear. The CDR3 covers 13 residues. Trimming removed 3 bases at V and 6 bases at J, with 9 bases between. Germline V gives CDR1 SGHVS, CDR2 FQNEAQ. The CDR3 sequence is CASSLNLRNEQFF. The CDR3 DNA reads TGTGCCAGCAGCTTGAATTTGCGCAATGAGCAGTTCTTC.

The chain carries TRBV2 and TRBJ2-5, with 8 bases that match TRBD2. Germline V CDR1 and CDR2: SNHLY, FYNNEI. V shed 6 bases and J 4 bases; nucleotides not matched to a gene: 7. CDR3 length: 14 amino acids. CDR3 sequence reads: CASRDTSGGETQYF. DNA of the CDR3: TGTGCCAGCAGGGATACTAGCGGAGGAGAGACCCAGTACTTC.

V is TRBV6-5 and J is TRBJ2-3; 9 nucleotides line up with TRBD2. Germline V gives CDR1 MNHEY, CDR2 SVGAGI. V gave up 4 bases and J gave up 1 base; unmatched junction bases: 6. This CDR3 has 16 residues. Written as DNA, the CDR3 is TGTGCCAGCAGTTCCGTAGCGGGAGATCGCACAGATACGCAGTATTTT. Protein product: CASSSVAGDRTDTQYF.

The genes are TRBV9 and TRBJ1-1; no firm D call. V was clipped by 3 bases and J by 10 bases, with 19 bases between them. This CDR3 is 14 amino acids long. CDR1 and CDR2 from the germline V gene are SGDLS and YYNGEE. CDR3 in DNA: TGTGCCAGCAGCGATGAGGACGGAAAAGGTTTAGCTTTCTTT. Translating gives CASSDEDGKGLAFF.

This clone was observed a single time. The chain recombines TRBV7-9 with TRBJ2-7; 7 bases are shared with TRBD1. Germline assignment: CDR1 SEHNR and CDR2 FQNEAQ (reference sequence). The CDR3 sequence is 15 residues long. The trim removed 5 bases at V and 6 bases at J, leaving 13 bases unmatched. The CDR3 loop reads CASSKPGQRTGEQYF. The DNA for the CDR3 is TGTGCCAGCAGCAAGCCGGGACAGCGAACAGGCGAGCAGTACTTC. Full variable domain (outside the CDR3, taken from reference TRBV7-9 and TRBJ2-7): DTGVSQNPRHKITKRGQNVTFRCDPISEHNRLYWYRQTLGQGPEFLTYFQNEAQLEKSRLLSDRFSAERPKGSFSTLEIQRTEQGDSAMYLCASSKPGQRTGEQYFGPGTRLTVT.

V is TRBV11-2 and J is TRBJ2-7, with TRBD1 matching over 8 bases. V lost 4 bases and J lost 1; bases outside the gene matches: 6. In germline, CDR1 is SGHAT, CDR2 FQNNGV. The CDR3 is 15 residues long. CDR3 loop: CASSSPGQVSYEQYF. The DNA of the CDR3 is TGTGCCAGCAGCTCCCCGGGACAGGTTTCCTACGAGCAGTACTTC.

The V call is TRBV29-1, the J call TRBJ2-1, with D unclear. V was clipped by 3 bases and J by 2 bases, with 11 bases between them. CDR3 length equals 14 residues. Looked up from germline, CDR1 is SQVTM and CDR2 is ANQGSEA. The CDR3 protein is CSVEFPKTYNEQFF. CDR3 coding DNA: TGCAGCGTTGAGTTCCCGAAAACCTACAATGAGCAGTTCTTC.

V is TRBV5-1 and J is TRBJ1-4; unclear D gene. V dropped 2 bases and J dropped 4 bases, with 12 bases sitting between them. CDR3 size: 15 residues. From germline, CDR1 is SGHRS and CDR2 YFSETQ. The CDR3 region is CASSFGQDGNEKLFF. CDR3 coding DNA: TGCGCCAGCAGCTTTGGGCAGGACGGTAATGAAAAACTGTTTTTT.

This chain joins TRBV6-5 and TRBJ2-5; 8 nucleotides match TRBD1. Germline V gene data show CDR1 as MNHEY and CDR2 as SVGAGI. With V trimmed by 4 bases and J by 5 bases, 9 bases remained unmatched. The CDR3 covers 15 residues. CDR3 coding DNA: TGTGCCAGCAGTTCGTGGACAGGGTTTGACGAGACCCAGTACTTC. The encoded protein is CASSSWTGFDETQYF.

This clone showed up just once. The gene calls are TRBV7-9 and TRBJ2-1; 10 positions match TRBD2. This CDR3 is 14 amino acids long. With 11 bases clipped from V and 2 bases from J, the junction kept 6 bases outside the gene matches. The germline V gene has CDR1 SEHNR and CDR2 FQNEAQ (reference sequence). Written as DNA, the CDR3 is TGTGCCGGAAAGACTAGCGGGCCCTACAATGAGCAGTTCTTC. Its protein product is CAGKTSGPYNEQFF.

This clone was detected only once. The rearrangement joins TRBV4-3 to TRBJ2-1, with D possibly TRBD1 on 5 matching bases. V was clipped by 0 bases and J by 7 bases, with 22 bases between them. The CDR3 covers 18 residues. Germline V gene sequence: CDR1 LGHNA, CDR2 YSLEER. The CDR3 loop reads CASSQDRPPAGLRNEQFF. CDR3 DNA sequence: TGCGCCAGCAGCCAAGATCGCCCTCCGGCAGGGCTGCGGAATGAGCAGTTCTTC.

On this clone: At the DNA level, this CDR3 is encoded by other sequences in the same sample as well. The J gene is TRBJ2-5, the V gene TRBV28; the match to TRBD1 covers 7 bases. This CDR3 spans 14 amino acids. Germline V gene lookup returns CDR1 MDHEN and CDR2 SYDVKM. V shed 1 base, J shed 5 bases, and the junction held 4 bases outside the gene matches. CDR3 in DNA: TGTGCCAGCAGTTTATCGGGCAGGGGGGAGACCCAGTACTTC. This sequence encodes CASSLSGRGETQYF.